This TCR beta chain was sequenced for a study of T cell responses to AZD1222 COVID-19 vaccine. Study-level information: Timing groups of about 4 and about 12 weeks for second doses were pooled. Whole-study findings and limits: When two AZD1222 doses had been given, Spike-specific TCR breadth and depth rose. Only a handful of AZD1222 recipients were seropositive at baseline. Spike was spanned by vaccine-associated CD4 TCRs, which were dominant at 160-218 and 743-854.

TCRdb's table, derived via immunoSEQ multiplex PCR, lists solely in-frame clones and lacks some. The sample lists some 200,000 clones; 85% to 95% were seen once. This clone showed up just once. What it binds is not known. The sequence derives from an adult in good health. Source: peripheral blood, taken on day 0 of AZD1222 vaccination.

The CDR3 coding sequence is TGTGCCAGCAGTTTCAAGCTAGCGGGGGACACGCAGTATTTT. Protein product: CASSFKLAGDTQYF. The rearrangement uses TRBV5-4 and TRBJ2-3, with TRBD2 identical over 10 bases. In germline, CDR1 is SGHNT, CDR2 YYREEE (reference sequence). Trimming removed 5 bases from V and 9 bases from J; junction bases left unmatched: 9. The CDR3 covers 14 residues. Supplemented by reference TRBV5-4 and TRBJ2-3, the full variable domain reads ETGVTQSPTHLIKTRGQQVTLRCSSQSGHNTVSWYQQALGQGPQFIFQYYREEENGRGNFPPRFSGLQFPNYSSELNVNALELDDSALYLCASSFKLAGDTQYFGPGTRLTVL.